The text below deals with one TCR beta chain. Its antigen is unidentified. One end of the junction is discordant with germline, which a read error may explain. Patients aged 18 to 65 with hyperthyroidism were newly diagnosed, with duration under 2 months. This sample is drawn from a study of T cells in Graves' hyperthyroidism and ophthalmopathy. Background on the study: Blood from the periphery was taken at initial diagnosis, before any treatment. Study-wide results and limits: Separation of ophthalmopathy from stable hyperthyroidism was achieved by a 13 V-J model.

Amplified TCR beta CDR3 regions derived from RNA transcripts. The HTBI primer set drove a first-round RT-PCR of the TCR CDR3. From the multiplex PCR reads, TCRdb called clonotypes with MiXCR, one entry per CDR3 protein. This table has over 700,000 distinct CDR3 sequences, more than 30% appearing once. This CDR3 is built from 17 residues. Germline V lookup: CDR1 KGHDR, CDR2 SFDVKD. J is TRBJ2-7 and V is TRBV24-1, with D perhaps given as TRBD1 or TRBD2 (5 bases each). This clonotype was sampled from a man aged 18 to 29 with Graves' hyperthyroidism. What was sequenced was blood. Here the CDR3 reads CATSDFMWDGIRYGQYF. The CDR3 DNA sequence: TGTGCCACCAGTGATTTTATGTGGGACGGGATACGTTACGGGCAGTACTTC.